This is a list of T cell receptor beta chains from one sample in a study of blood T cell repertoires in COVID-19. Clones were sequenced by immunoSEQ multiplex PCR, and TCRdb holds only the in-frame ones, with some missing. The table has some 100,000 clones, roughly four fifths seen once. The sequencing sample was made of peripheral blood. These receptors all come from a human donor in a cohort sampled during active COVID-19. CDR3s include the opening cysteine and the closing phenylalanine or tryptophan. The order of the fields is D gene, V gene, J gene, clone size, CDR3 protein, CDR3 DNA. D genes are given only for firm matches. Expanded clones get a size class; other rows say once, few or many, or leave the size out.

d_call: NA
v_call: TRBV5-1
j_call: TRBJ2-1
clone_size: once
cdr3_aa: CASSELSTYNEQFF
cdr3_nt: TGCGCCAGCAGCGAGCTGAGCACCTACAATGAGCAGTTCTTC

d_call: NA
v_call: TRBV5-6
j_call: TRBJ1-6
clone_size: NA
cdr3_aa: CASSLSLSSYNSPLHF
cdr3_nt: TGTGCCAGCAGCTTGAGCTTGAGCTCCTATAATTCACCCCTCCACTTT

d_call: NA
v_call: TRBV5-4
j_call: TRBJ2-2
clone_size: NA
cdr3_aa: CASSGTPNTGELFF
cdr3_nt: TGTGCCAGCAGCGGGACACCCAACACCGGGGAGCTGTTTTTT

d_call: TRBD1
v_call: TRBV6-2/TRBV6-3
j_call: TRBJ1-2
clone_size: NA
cdr3_aa: CASSYPNRGDYGYTF
cdr3_nt: TGTGCCAGCAGTTACCCCAACAGGGGGGACTATGGCTACACCTTC

d_call: NA
v_call: TRBV27
j_call: TRBJ1-3
clone_size: few
cdr3_aa: CASESPLGGLNSGNTIYF
cdr3_nt: TGTGCCAGCGAATCCCCCCTCGGGGGGCTAAACTCTGGAAACACCATATATTTT

d_call: NA
v_call: TRBV19
j_call: TRBJ1-4
clone_size: NA
cdr3_aa: CASSDIQGGDNEKLFF
cdr3_nt: TGTGCCAGTAGTGACATACAGGGCGGAGATAATGAAAAACTGTTTTTT

d_call: NA
v_call: TRBV19
j_call: TRBJ1-5
clone_size: few
cdr3_aa: CASSIRGRQPQHF
cdr3_nt: TGTGCCAGTAGTATACGGGGGAGGCAGCCCCAGCATTTT

d_call: NA
v_call: TRBV3-1/TRBV3-2
j_call: TRBJ1-4
clone_size: NA
cdr3_aa: CASSQRQGFEKLFF
cdr3_nt: TGTGCCAGCAGCCAAAGGCAGGGGTTTGAAAAACTGTTTTTT

d_call: NA
v_call: TRBV19
j_call: TRBJ1-1
clone_size: NA
cdr3_aa: CASSLTDGDTEAFF
cdr3_nt: TGTGCCAGTAGTCTTACGGACGGGGACACTGAAGCTTTCTTT

d_call: TRBD1
v_call: TRBV27
j_call: TRBJ1-2
clone_size: NA
cdr3_aa: CASSPRTGNYGYTF
cdr3_nt: TGTGCCAGCAGTCCCCGGACAGGGAACTATGGCTACACCTTC

d_call: TRBD1
v_call: TRBV7-9
j_call: TRBJ2-7
clone_size: few
cdr3_aa: CASSLERTGTYEQYF
cdr3_nt: TGTGCCAGCAGCTTAGAGAGGACAGGAACCTACGAGCAGTACTTC

d_call: TRBD2
v_call: TRBV4-1
j_call: TRBJ2-7
clone_size: NA
cdr3_aa: CASSQLGLAGGSYEQYF
cdr3_nt: TGCGCCAGCAGCCAGTTGGGACTAGCGGGGGGTTCCTACGAGCAGTACTTC

d_call: TRBD2
v_call: TRBV7-3
j_call: TRBJ2-1
clone_size: NA
cdr3_aa: CASSLMASGGALEQFF
cdr3_nt: TGTGCCAGCAGCTTAATGGCTAGCGGGGGGGCACTTGAGCAGTTCTTC

d_call: NA
v_call: TRBV28
j_call: TRBJ2-1
clone_size: NA
cdr3_aa: CASSLYTHTRARAYNEQFF
cdr3_nt: TGTGCCAGCAGTTTATATACACACACCCGGGCGAGGGCCTACAATGAGCAGTTCTTC

d_call: NA
v_call: TRBV28
j_call: TRBJ1-4
clone_size: NA
cdr3_aa: CASSFGGGGNEKLFF
cdr3_nt: TGTGCCAGCAGCTTCGGGGGGGGAGGTAATGAAAAACTGTTTTTT

d_call: TRBD1
v_call: TRBV12-3/TRBV12-4
j_call: TRBJ2-7
clone_size: once
cdr3_aa: CASSSGQGFEQYF
cdr3_nt: TGTGCCAGCAGTTCGGGACAGGGATTCGAGCAGTACTTC

d_call: TRBD1
v_call: TRBV14
j_call: TRBJ1-1
clone_size: once
cdr3_aa: CASSQTQGAWTEAFF
cdr3_nt: TGTGCCAGCAGCCAAACACAGGGGGCTTGGACTGAAGCTTTCTTT

d_call: TRBD1
v_call: TRBV5-5
j_call: TRBJ1-2
clone_size: NA
cdr3_aa: CASSPGQGDGYTF
cdr3_nt: TGTGCCAGCAGCCCGGGACAGGGGGATGGCTACACCTTC

d_call: NA
v_call: TRBV4-3
j_call: TRBJ2-5
clone_size: NA
cdr3_aa: CASSQYRENQETQYF
cdr3_nt: TGCGCCAGCAGCCAGTACCGGGAGAACCAAGAGACCCAGTACTTC

d_call: TRBD2
v_call: TRBV6-1
j_call: TRBJ2-1
clone_size: NA
cdr3_aa: CASSEIRTRLNNEQFF
cdr3_nt: TGTGCCAGCAGTGAAATCAGGACTAGGCTTAACAATGAGCAGTTCTTC

d_call: TRBD1
v_call: TRBV24-1
j_call: TRBJ1-4
clone_size: NA
cdr3_aa: CATSDPTGSGEKLFF
cdr3_nt: TGTGCCACCAGTGATCCGACAGGGAGTGGAGAAAAACTGTTTTTT

d_call: NA
v_call: TRBV5-1
j_call: TRBJ1-1
clone_size: few
cdr3_aa: CASSLPGTSNTEAFF
cdr3_nt: TGCGCCAGCAGCTTGCCCGGGACATCGAACACTGAAGCTTTCTTT

d_call: NA
v_call: TRBV19
j_call: TRBJ2-7
clone_size: NA
cdr3_aa: CASKSSSYEQYF
cdr3_nt: TGTGCCAGTAAGTCCAGCTCCTACGAGCAGTACTTC

d_call: NA
v_call: TRBV25-1
j_call: TRBJ1-2
clone_size: NA
cdr3_aa: CASSVGTNYGYTF
cdr3_nt: TGTGCCAGCAGTGTGGGGACAAACTATGGCTACACCTTC

d_call: TRBD1
v_call: TRBV5-4
j_call: TRBJ1-1
clone_size: once
cdr3_aa: CASSFDTGGAEAFF
cdr3_nt: TGTGCCAGCAGCTTCGATACAGGGGGGGCCGAAGCTTTCTTT

d_call: NA
v_call: TRBV5-1
j_call: TRBJ2-3
clone_size: NA
cdr3_aa: CASSERGDMGDTQYF
cdr3_nt: TGCGCCAGCAGCGAACGGGGGGACATGGGAGATACGCAGTATTTT

d_call: TRBD2
v_call: TRBV18
j_call: TRBJ2-3
clone_size: NA
cdr3_aa: CASSPLAGAGRYGGDTQYF
cdr3_nt: TGTGCCAGCTCACCACTAGCGGGGGCCGGCCGATATGGAGGAGATACGCAGTATTTT

d_call: TRBD1
v_call: TRBV28
j_call: TRBJ2-6
clone_size: NA
cdr3_aa: CASSPGQGELWANVLTF
cdr3_nt: TGTGCCAGCAGTCCAGGACAGGGAGAGCTCTGGGCCAACGTCCTGACTTTC

d_call: NA
v_call: TRBV28
j_call: TRBJ1-1
clone_size: once
cdr3_aa: CASSPRPDTEAFF
cdr3_nt: TGTGCCAGCAGTCCGCGCCCGGACACTGAAGCTTTCTTT

d_call: NA
v_call: TRBV6-5
j_call: TRBJ2-5
clone_size: NA
cdr3_aa: CASSYRRGGETQYF
cdr3_nt: TGTGCCAGCAGTTACCGGCGGGGCGGGGAGACCCAGTACTTC

d_call: TRBD1
v_call: TRBV4-3
j_call: TRBJ1-6
clone_size: NA
cdr3_aa: CASSQDATGTGSLHF
cdr3_nt: TGCGCCAGCAGCCAAGATGCGACGGGGACAGGATCCCTCCACTTT

d_call: NA
v_call: TRBV5-1
j_call: TRBJ2-1
clone_size: many
cdr3_aa: CASSSEPGLSNEQFF
cdr3_nt: TGCGCCAGCAGCTCTGAACCGGGACTTTCCAATGAGCAGTTCTTC

d_call: TRBD2
v_call: TRBV24-1
j_call: TRBJ2-2
clone_size: NA
cdr3_aa: CATSDSTSGESTGELFF
cdr3_nt: TGTGCCACCAGTGATTCGACTAGCGGGGAAAGTACCGGGGAGCTGTTTTTT

d_call: NA
v_call: TRBV6-2/TRBV6-3
j_call: TRBJ2-7
clone_size: NA
cdr3_aa: CASTPLGQEASEQYF
cdr3_nt: TGTGCCAGCACCCCGCTCGGGCAGGAGGCCAGCGAGCAGTACTTC

d_call: NA
v_call: TRBV5-1
j_call: TRBJ2-2
clone_size: NA
cdr3_aa: CASKPSMGTGELFF
cdr3_nt: TGCGCCAGCAAGCCTAGCATGGGCACCGGGGAGCTGTTTTTT

d_call: TRBD2
v_call: TRBV19
j_call: TRBJ2-1
clone_size: NA
cdr3_aa: CASSQAAGVGNEQFF
cdr3_nt: TGTGCCAGTAGCCAAGCAGCGGGGGTCGGGAATGAGCAGTTCTTC

d_call: TRBD1
v_call: TRBV30
j_call: TRBJ2-7
clone_size: once
cdr3_aa: CACSGQGIHEQYF
cdr3_nt: TGTGCCTGTTCGGGACAGGGGATCCACGAGCAGTACTTC

d_call: NA
v_call: TRBV6-6
j_call: TRBJ1-1
clone_size: NA
cdr3_aa: CASSYPRDTEAFF
cdr3_nt: TGTGCCAGCAGTTACCCCAGGGACACTGAAGCTTTCTTT

d_call: NA
v_call: TRBV5-1
j_call: TRBJ1-1
clone_size: NA
cdr3_aa: CASSLSGWNTEAFF
cdr3_nt: TGCGCCAGCAGCTTGTCGGGGTGGAACACTGAAGCTTTCTTT

d_call: NA
v_call: TRBV3-1/TRBV3-2
j_call: TRBJ1-5
clone_size: NA
cdr3_aa: CASSRQYNQPQHF
cdr3_nt: TGTGCCAGCAGCCGACAATACAATCAGCCCCAGCATTTT

d_call: TRBD1
v_call: TRBV12-5
j_call: TRBJ2-2
clone_size: NA
cdr3_aa: CASGFRTGEAGELFF
cdr3_nt: TGTGCTAGTGGTTTCCGGACAGGGGAGGCCGGGGAGCTGTTTTTT

d_call: NA
v_call: TRBV4-2
j_call: TRBJ1-5
clone_size: NA
cdr3_aa: CASSPGTTSNQPQHF
cdr3_nt: TGTGCCAGCAGCCCCGGGACAACTAGCAATCAGCCCCAGCATTTT

d_call: NA
v_call: TRBV11-2
j_call: TRBJ2-7
clone_size: once
cdr3_aa: CASRGRDNHYEQYF
cdr3_nt: TGTGCCAGCAGGGGCCGGGACAATCACTACGAGCAGTACTTC

d_call: NA
v_call: TRBV14
j_call: TRBJ1-2
clone_size: NA
cdr3_aa: CASSQDPSSQGWGYTF
cdr3_nt: TGTGCCAGCAGCCAGGATCCCTCCTCACAGGGATGGGGCTACACCTTC

d_call: NA
v_call: TRBV5-6
j_call: TRBJ1-4
clone_size: NA
cdr3_aa: CASSLRGAGTNEKLFF
cdr3_nt: TGTGCCAGCAGCTTGAGGGGCGCAGGGACTAATGAAAAACTGTTTTTT

d_call: NA
v_call: TRBV7-2
j_call: TRBJ1-1
clone_size: NA
cdr3_aa: CASSFSVNTEAFF
cdr3_nt: TGTGCCAGCAGCTTTTCAGTGAACACTGAAGCTTTCTTT

d_call: NA
v_call: TRBV12-3/TRBV12-4
j_call: TRBJ1-2
clone_size: NA
cdr3_aa: CASSFRGAEGYTF
cdr3_nt: TGTGCCAGCAGTTTTCGTGGGGCGGAAGGCTACACCTTC

d_call: NA
v_call: TRBV5-1
j_call: TRBJ2-3
clone_size: NA
cdr3_aa: CASSLEGAGRGDTQYF
cdr3_nt: TGCGCCAGCAGCTTGGAGGGGGCAGGGCGGGGAGATACGCAGTATTTT

d_call: NA
v_call: TRBV9
j_call: TRBJ2-2
clone_size: NA
cdr3_aa: CASSVGSRGDTGELFF
cdr3_nt: TGTGCCAGCAGCGTAGGGTCCAGGGGGGACACCGGGGAGCTGTTTTTT

d_call: NA
v_call: TRBV15
j_call: TRBJ2-5
clone_size: NA
cdr3_aa: CATSRDPGETQYF
cdr3_nt: TGTGCCACCAGCAGAGACCCGGGGGAGACCCAGTACTTC

d_call: NA
v_call: TRBV4-1
j_call: TRBJ1-5
clone_size: NA
cdr3_aa: CASSQEGGGGQPQHF
cdr3_nt: TGCGCCAGCAGCCAAGAGGGGGGAGGGGGTCAGCCCCAGCATTTT

d_call: NA
v_call: TRBV20-1
j_call: TRBJ2-1
clone_size: NA
cdr3_aa: CSAKGTPLLIF
cdr3_nt: TGCAGTGCTAAGGGGACTCCTCTTTTAATCTTC

d_call: NA
v_call: TRBV18
j_call: TRBJ1-4
clone_size: NA
cdr3_aa: CASSPRQVVNEKLFF
cdr3_nt: TGTGCCAGCTCACCACGACAGGTGGTTAATGAAAAACTGTTTTTT

d_call: NA
v_call: TRBV6-5
j_call: TRBJ1-1
clone_size: once
cdr3_aa: CASNTGVGRTEAFF
cdr3_nt: TGTGCCAGCAACACGGGGGTTGGGCGGACTGAAGCTTTCTTT

d_call: NA
v_call: TRBV5-5
j_call: TRBJ2-5
clone_size: NA
cdr3_aa: CASSLGYRDEETQYF
cdr3_nt: TGTGCCAGCAGCTTGGGCTACAGGGACGAGGAGACCCAGTACTTC